These 20 T cell receptor beta chains were all obtained from the same sample, sequenced in a study of CD4 and CD8 cells across lung adenocarcinoma regions. In TCRdb, the PCR reads were re-called with MiXCR into one record per CDR3 protein. The table shows about 12,000 distinct CDR3 sequences, with 47% occurring only once. The source material was CD8+ T cells from the margin of a lung tumor. The origin of the receptors is a male donor with lung adenocarcinoma. The CD4 and CD8 labels of this study may be unreliable.

This clonotype has just a few counts. The chain employs TRBV6-5 and TRBJ1-2; no reliable D call. CDR3 length equals 13 residues. Between the trimmed V and J ends, which lost 7 bases and 0 bases, there was a span of 9 bases. Germline V gene sequence: CDR1 MNHEY, CDR2 SVGAGI. The CDR3 DNA reads as TGTGCCAGCATGTTGACATCTAACTATGGCTACACCTTC. This translates into CASMLTSNYGYTF.

This clonotype was detected ten times or more. The chain recombines TRBV6-5 with TRBJ1-6; D possibly corresponds to TRBD1 (5 bases). Trimming left V 2 bases short and J 8 bases short, with 13 bases between. CDR3 size: 15 residues. Germline V gives CDR1 MNHEY, CDR2 SVGAGI. The CDR3 bases are TGTGCCAGCAGTTACAGGGGCAGGTGGGATTCACCCCTCCACTTT. Amino acid sequence: CASSYRGRWDSPLHF.

Many counts were recorded for this clonotype. The DNA for the CDR3 is TGTGCCAGCAGTGTGACTAGCGGGAGCACCTACGAGCAGTACTTC. The encoded protein is CASSVTSGSTYEQYF. The rearrangement uses TRBV6-1 and TRBJ2-7; TRBD2 matches 12 bases. The CDR3 has 15 amino acids. CDR1 and CDR2 (germline): MNHNS, SASEGT. V was clipped by 4 bases and J by 2 bases; unmatched bases: 3.

This clonotype was seen ten or more times. A read error may explain this, as a much larger clone is one base away. V usage is TRBV6-1 and J usage is TRBJ2-1, with unresolved D. V lost 6 bases to trimming and J lost 10 bases, with 19 bases between them. From germline, CDR1 is MNHNS and CDR2 SASEGT. The CDR3 is made up of 14 amino acids. The CDR3 DNA reads TGTGCCAGCAGCCCCCGACCGAGCTCCTACGAGCAGTTCTTC. Encoded protein: CASSPRPSSYEQFF.

This clonotype was counted at least ten times. CDR3 coding DNA: TGTGCCAGCAGCTTAGTGGTGACAGCAGATACGCAGTATTTT. It specifies CASSLVVTADTQYF. The V and J genes are TRBV7-8 and TRBJ2-3, with a tentative D call TRBD1 (5 bases). The CDR3 runs to 14 residues. CDR1 SGHVS and CDR2 FQNEAQ come from the germline V gene. Trimming removed 1 base from V and 4 bases from J, with 9 bases in between.

Only a few counts were recorded for this clonotype. The genes are TRBV6-5 and TRBJ2-5; the D is unclear. Between the trimmed V and J ends, which lost 0 bases and 5 bases, there was a span of 7 bases. The CDR3 sequence is 13 residues long. Germline V gene lookup returns CDR1 MNHEY and CDR2 SVGAGI. The CDR3 loop is CASSYSNRETQYF. The CDR3 coding sequence is TGTGCCAGCAGTTACTCGAATCGGGAGACCCAGTACTTC.

The chain joins TRBV10-3 to TRBJ1-2, with 7 bases identical to TRBD1. V trimming: 10 bases; J trimming: 2 bases; junction bases outside the gene matches: 7. Germline CDR1 ENHRY, CDR2 SYGVKD. The CDR3 covers 13 residues. CDR3 loop: CATRDSLNYGYTF. The CDR3 nucleotides read TGTGCCACAAGGGACAGCTTGAACTATGGCTACACCTTC.

This chain connects TRBV6-1 to TRBJ2-4; weak D call: TRBD2 (5 bases). The CDR3 sequence is 17 residues long. Germline CDR1 and CDR2: MNHNS and SASEGT. V was clipped by 0 bases and J by 13 bases, with 25 bases between them. CDR3 coding DNA: TGTGCCAGCAGTGAAGCGCTTCTTAAACGTGAGGGAGAGTCCCAGTACTTC. As protein: CASSEALLKREGESQYF.

The V and J genes are TRBV27 and TRBJ2-1; 12 bases map to TRBD2. Losses at the gene ends were 8 bases for V and 8 bases for J; bases not matched to a gene: 10. The germline CDR1 and CDR2 sequences are MNHEY and SMNVEV (reference sequence). The length of the CDR3 is 15 residues. CDR3 in DNA: TGTGCCAGCCGGGGGGCTAGCGGGAGGGCCGATGAGCAGTTCTTC. This encodes CASRGASGRADEQFF.

Comment on this clonotype: The germline gene is not matched at one end of the junction; a read error may be the cause. The chain links TRBV6-5 to TRBJ2-7; 9 nucleotides align to TRBD2. CDR1 MNHEY and CDR2 SVGAGI come from the germline V gene. CDR3 length: 12 amino acids. CDR3 protein: CASSYRSGRPNF. In nucleotides, the CDR3 is TGTGCCAGCAGTTACCGGAGCGGGAGGCCTAACTTC.

By proportion, this clonotype is medium-sized. The V gene is TRBV6-1, the J gene TRBJ2-1; D ambiguous. V dropped 6 bases and J dropped 10 bases, with 7 bases sitting between them. The CDR3 length is 10 residues. Germline loops: CDR1 MNHNS, CDR2 SASEGT. CDR3 nucleotides: TGTGCCAGCAGGGACGTAGAGCAGTTCTTC. Translation gives CASRDVEQFF.

This chain connects TRBV4-1 to TRBJ2-2; 9 bases match TRBD1. The V gene's germline CDR1 is MGHRA and CDR2 YSYEKL. With 0 bases clipped from V and 6 bases from J, the junction kept 5 bases outside the gene matches. The CDR3 extends over 16 amino acids. The CDR3 DNA is TGCGCCAGCAGCCAAGAGGGACAGGGCCGGGCCGGGGAGCTGTTTTTT. It yields the protein CASSQEGQGRAGELFF.

Only a few counts were recorded for this clonotype. The V and J genes are TRBV12-3 or TRBV12-4 and TRBJ2-7, with D perhaps TRBD1 (5 bases). This CDR3 is 14 amino acids long. With 5 bases removed from V and 1 base from J, the gap between germline ends came to 12 bases. The DNA for the CDR3 is TGTGCCAGCAGTAGGACATCCGGATCCTACGAGCAGTACTTC. This encodes CASSRTSGSYEQYF.

The chain employs TRBV12-3 or TRBV12-4 and TRBJ2-1; TRBD1 is a possible D gene (5 bases). Judging by the DNA end, TRBJ2-5 fits better; the J call may be wrong. The CDR3 contains 11 residues. This CDR3 is CASSTTGPQYF. CDR3 DNA sequence: TGTGCCAGCAGCACCACAGGTCCCCAGTACTTC.

Note on this clonotype: At one of its ends the junction is not consistent with the germline gene, which may arise from a read error. The rearrangement joins TRBV7-7 to TRBJ2-2; unclear D gene. The CDR3 is 13 amino acids. Germline V CDR1 and CDR2: SSHAT, FNYEAQ (reference sequence). The CDR3 region is CASRLVRSETQFF. CDR3 sequence (DNA): TGTGCTAGCAGGTTAGTGAGGAGCGAAACGCAGTTTTTT.

This clonotype occurred a few times. One end of the junction fails to match germline, which may point to a read error. This chain links TRBV6-5 with TRBJ2-3, with 7 bases fitting TRBD2. This CDR3 spans 15 amino acids. The germline V gene encodes CDR1 MNHEY and CDR2 SVGAGI. CDR3 bases: TGTGCCAGCAGTTACCTAGCGGCTAGCCAAGATACCCAGTATTTC. Encoded protein: CASSYLAASQDTQYF.

Notes on this clonotype: At one end, the junction sequence differs from germline, possibly due to a read error. The chain joins TRBV6-1 to TRBJ2-3; 7 bases match TRBD2. Per germline, CDR1 MNHNS and CDR2 SASEGT. The CDR3 has 18 residues. The CDR3 DNA sequence: TGTGCGGGCAGTGAAATGGGGACTGGGGGGAGGGCTCCAGATACCCAGTACTTT. Translation gives CAGSEMGTGGRAPDTQYF.

Notes on this clonotype: A junction end diverges from the germline sequence, so it may reflect a read error. The DNA of the CDR3 is TGTGCCAGCGCGGGACGACGGGGCGGTGACAAAGAGACGCAGTATTTC. This encodes CASAGRRGGDKETQYF. V gene TRBV27 combines with J gene TRBJ2-5; D might be TRBD2 (6 bases). This CDR3 comprises 16 residues. Per germline, CDR1 MNHEY and CDR2 SMNVEV (reference sequence).

V is TRBV7-2 and J is TRBJ1-4; D is perhaps TRBD1 (6 bases). V lost 5 bases, J lost 10 bases, and 20 bases lay in between. The germline V gene encodes CDR1 SGHTA and CDR2 FQGNSA. The CDR3 length is 15 residues. This CDR3 reads CASSAGTLEGVKLFF. The CDR3 region has the DNA TGTGCCAGCAGCGCCGGGACACTCGAGGGGGTAAAACTGTTTTTT. Full variable domain (outside the CDR3, taken from reference TRBV7-2 and TRBJ1-4): GAGVSQSPSNKVTEKGKDVELRCDPISGHTALYWYRQSLGQGLEFLIYFQGNSAPDKSGLPSDRFSAERTGGSVSTLTIQRTQQEDSAVYLCASSAGTLEGVKLFFGSGTQLSVL.

The chain is built from TRBV27 and TRBJ2-7; 7 bases map to TRBD2. V lost 8 bases and J lost 3; bases outside the gene matches: 7. The CDR3 is made up of 13 amino acids. In germline, CDR1 is MNHEY, CDR2 SMNVEV (reference sequence). CDR3 residues: CASWGGEGYEQYF. CDR3 sequence (DNA): TGTGCCAGCTGGGGGGGAGAGGGCTACGAGCAGTACTTC.